This T cell receptor beta chain was identified in a study of cytomegalovirus exposure and HLA in healthy donors. Notes on the study in general: One variant, a missense change in DCLRE1C, was linked in a later analysis to TCR beta V- and J-gene trimming. Researchers had no immune exposure information except CMV serostatus available. Among CMV-associated TCR beta chains, most appeared HLA-restricted in a later analysis.

The PCR contained 60 Vbeta and 13 Jbeta primers. Measured with immunoSEQ multiplex PCR; TCRdb has only the in-frame clones, and not every one. Here the sample spans around 150,000 clones, about three quarters being singletons. Worth noting for this clone: Its antigen is still unknown.

Each of the donors was a healthy bone marrow donor. Sequencing used PBMCs. This TCR came from a man aged 50 or older in good health and CMV-seropositive.

Here the CDR3 DNA reads TGTGCCAGCAGCTCGTACCAAGAGACCCAGTACTTC. Protein sequence: CASSSYQETQYF. V is TRBV13 and J is TRBJ2-5; D is uncertain. Germline lookup yields CDR1 PRHDT and CDR2 FYEKMQ (reference sequence). Trimming took off 4 bases at V and 0 bases at J, with 3 bases between the two ends. The CDR3 contains 12 residues.